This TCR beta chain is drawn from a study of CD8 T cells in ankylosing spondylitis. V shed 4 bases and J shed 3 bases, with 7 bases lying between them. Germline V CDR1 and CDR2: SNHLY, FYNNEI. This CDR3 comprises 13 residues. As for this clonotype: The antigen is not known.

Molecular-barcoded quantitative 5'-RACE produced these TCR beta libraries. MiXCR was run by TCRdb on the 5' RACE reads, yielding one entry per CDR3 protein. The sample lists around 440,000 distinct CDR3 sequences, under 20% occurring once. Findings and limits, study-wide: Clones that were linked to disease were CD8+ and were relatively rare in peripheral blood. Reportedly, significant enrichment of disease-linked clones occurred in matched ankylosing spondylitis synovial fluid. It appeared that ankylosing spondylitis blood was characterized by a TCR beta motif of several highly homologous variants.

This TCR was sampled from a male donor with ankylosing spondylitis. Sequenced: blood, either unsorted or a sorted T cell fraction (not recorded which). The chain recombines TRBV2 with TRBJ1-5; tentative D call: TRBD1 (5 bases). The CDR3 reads CASSGGLNQPQHF. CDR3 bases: TGTGCCAGCAGTGGGGGACTCAATCAGCCCCAGCATTTT.